The 17 T cell receptor beta chains given below trace back to one sample, sequenced in a study of OX40 agonist ivuxolimab in advanced cancers. Libraries were prepared through the immunoSEQ multiplex PCR assay. This is the immuneACCESS table as TCRdb keeps it, with only in-frame sequences that have V and J called. A part of the clones is gone; compared with another copy, unresolved V genes explain less than half, and the rest is unexplained. The sample includes under 25,000 clones, with about four fifths observed a single time. Around 3.1% of the sample is held by the ten biggest clonotypes. The sequences come from CD4+ or CD8+ T cells sorted from blood, collected in a trial of the OX40 agonist ivuxolimab. These receptors came from an adult with an advanced solid tumor such as melanoma, head and neck, liver or kidney cancer.

The chain combines TRBV5-4 with TRBJ2-1; perhaps TRBD1 as D (5 bases). Germline loops: CDR1 SGHNT, CDR2 YYREEE (reference sequence). This CDR3 region has 13 residues. With 4 bases removed from V and 8 bases from J, the gap between germline ends came to 13 bases. CDR3 amino acids: CASSPRAADEQFF. DNA for the CDR3: TGTGCCAGCAGCCCCAGGGCGGCCGATGAGCAGTTCTTC. The full variable domain, its missing parts supplied by reference TRBV5-4 and TRBJ2-1, is ETGVTQSPTHLIKTRGQQVTLRCSSQSGHNTVSWYQQALGQGPQFIFQYYREEENGRGNFPPRFSGLQFPNYSSELNVNALELDDSALYLCASSPRAADEQFFGPGTRLTVL.

Written as DNA, the CDR3 is TGCAGCGTGGTCGGACTAGCGGGAGGGGGTAATGAGCAGTTCTTC. Protein: CSVVGLAGGGNEQFF. The chain uses TRBV29-1 and TRBJ2-1, with 15 positions matching TRBD2. V shed 6 bases and J 7 bases; nucleotides not matched to a gene: 7. CDR1 is SQVTM, CDR2 ANQGSEA, per germline. This CDR3 comprises 15 residues.

The chain recombines TRBV7-2 with TRBJ2-5, with D maybe TRBD2 (5 bases). Trimming left V 5 bases short and J 6 bases short, with 10 bases between. Looked up from germline, CDR1 is SGHTA and CDR2 is FQGNSA. The CDR3 contains 12 residues. Here the CDR3 DNA reads TGTGCCAGCAGCATCGGGGAAAAGACCCAGTACTTC. Translation: CASSIGEKTQYF.

The chain links TRBV7-9 to TRBJ2-1; D unclear. The V end was cut by 5 bases, the J end by 6 bases, with 20 bases between. The CDR3 sequence is 16 residues long. The germline CDR1 and CDR2 sequences are SEHNR and FQNEAQ (reference sequence). The CDR3 sequence: CASSTRMAEALNEQFF. CDR3 coding DNA: TGTGCCAGCAGCACCCGCATGGCGGAAGCCCTCAATGAGCAGTTCTTC.

The chain is built from TRBV18 and TRBJ2-3, with unresolved D. The CDR3 is 13 residues long. Germline V gene lookup returns CDR1 KGHSH and CDR2 LQKENI. V lost 4 bases and J lost 0, with 5 bases in between. The DNA for the CDR3 is TGTGCCAGCTCACGCGTGAGCACAGATACGCAGTATTTT. It specifies CASSRVSTDTQYF.

This rearrangement joins TRBV5-1 to TRBJ1-6; no firm D call. Germline V lookup: CDR1 SGHRS, CDR2 YFSETQ. CDR3 length: 14 amino acids. Trimming left V 3 bases short and J 8 bases short, with 12 bases between. The CDR3 nucleotides are TGCGCCAGCAGCTCCGGGTCAAGGGATTCACCCCTCCACTTT. Amino acid sequence: CASSSGSRDSPLHF. The full variable domain, rest sourced from reference TRBV5-1 and TRBJ1-6, is KAGVTQTPRYLIKTRGQQVTLSCSPISGHRSVSWYQQTPGQGLQFLFEYFSETQRNKGNFPGRFSGRQFSNSRSEMNVSTLELGDSALYLCASSSGSRDSPLHFGNGTRLTVT.

V usage is TRBV7-9 and J usage is TRBJ2-2; a weak D match, TRBD2 (6 bases). The CDR3 has 15 amino acids. V lost 6 bases to trimming and J lost 4 bases, with 15 bases between them. The germline V gene encodes CDR1 SEHNR and CDR2 FQNEAQ (reference sequence). CDR3 coding DNA: TGTGCCAGCAGAACGATACTAGCTCTCACCGGGGAGCTGTTTTTT. This codes for CASRTILALTGELFF.

The CDR3 sequence: CASRRQGAVTEAFF. The DNA for the CDR3 is TGCGCCAGCAGGCGACAGGGGGCGGTCACTGAAGCTTTCTTT. The chain joins TRBV5-1 to TRBJ1-1, with 10 bases aligning to TRBD1. With 5 bases clipped from V and 4 bases from J, the junction kept 5 bases outside the gene matches. The CDR3 extends over 14 amino acids. Per the germline V gene, CDR1 is SGHRS and CDR2 is YFSETQ.

Of note for this clone: Since the CDR3 does not end with the conserved phenylalanine or tryptophan, this likely comes from a read error. The chain couples TRBV6-1 to TRBJ1-2, with unresolved D. Looked up from germline, CDR1 is MNHNS and CDR2 is SASEGT. The CDR3 is made up of 13 amino acids. The CDR3, as DNA: TGTGCCAGCCTCAAGCCGGGGTCTTATGACTACACCCTC. The encoded protein is CASLKPGSYDYTL.

The chain employs TRBV7-8 and TRBJ1-2, with 7 bases lining up with TRBD1. CDR1 SGHVS and CDR2 FQNEAQ come from the germline V gene. V gave up 4 bases and J gave up 4 bases; unmatched junction bases: 3. The CDR3 spans 13 residues. CDR3 sequence reads: CASSSDRSYGYTF. CDR3 DNA sequence: TGTGCCAGCAGCTCGGACAGGTCCTATGGCTACACCTTC.

The V gene is TRBV11-2, the J gene TRBJ1-2; D might be TRBD1 (5 bases). The V gene lost 7 bases and the J gene lost 4 bases, with 13 bases spanning the gap. The length of the CDR3 is 13 residues. Germline CDR1 and CDR2: SGHAT and FQNNGV. CDR3 in DNA: TGTGCCAGCACCCCGGGGGGTTCCTATGGCTACACCTTC. Its translation: CASTPGGSYGYTF.

The CDR3 region has the DNA TGCAGTGCTAGACAAGGGGTCGAGCAGTACTTC. As protein: CSARQGVEQYF. The chain carries TRBV20-1 and TRBJ2-5, with a possible D match to TRBD1 (5 bases). Judging by the DNA end, TRBJ2-7 fits better; the J call may be wrong. The CDR3 runs to 11 residues. CDR1 and CDR2 (germline): DFQATT, SNEGSKA (reference sequence).

This chain uses TRBV27 with TRBJ2-1; TRBD2 aligns across 13 bases. This CDR3 contains 18 residues. The V segment lost 6 bases and the J segment 12 bases; nucleotides outside the gene matches: 20. Germline CDR1 is MNHEY and CDR2 is SMNVEV (reference sequence). CDR3: CASSLKGLAGISIGVQFF. The CDR3, as DNA: TGTGCCAGCAGCCTCAAGGGACTAGCGGGAATTAGTATCGGGGTGCAGTTCTTC.

The chain employs TRBV5-4 and TRBJ2-7; 8 positions match TRBD2. Unmatched junction bases numbered 6, after V lost 2 bases and J lost 2 bases. Germline CDR1 SGHNT, CDR2 YYREEE (reference sequence). CDR3 length: 15 amino acids. This CDR3 is CASSFARGVPYEQYF. The CDR3 bases are TGTGCCAGCAGCTTCGCGCGGGGGGTCCCCTACGAGCAGTACTTC.

The chain employs TRBV7-2 and TRBJ1-1, with D tentatively TRBD1 (5 bases). The CDR3 runs 15 residues. V shed 3 bases and J shed 0 bases, with 11 bases lying between them. Germline V CDR1 and CDR2: SGHTA, FQGNSA. This chain's CDR3 is CASSFTTVMNTEAFF. In DNA, the CDR3 is TGTGCCAGCAGCTTCACGACAGTTATGAACACTGAAGCTTTCTTT.

The V call is TRBV2, the J call TRBJ1-1; 10 bases are a match to TRBD1. The V and J ends lost 7 bases and 0 bases, in that order; junction bases with no gene match: 11. This CDR3 has 17 amino acids. The germline gives CDR1 SNHLY, CDR2 FYNNEI. The CDR3 here is CASIWGQGRKMNTEAFF. CDR3 nucleotides: TGTGCCAGCATTTGGGGACAGGGGAGAAAGATGAACACTGAAGCTTTCTTT. Together with reference TRBV2 and TRBJ1-1, the CDR3 gives the full variable domain: EPEVTQTPSHQVTQMGQEVILRCVPISNHLYFYWYRQILGQKVEFLVSFYNNEISEKSEIFDDQFSVERPDGSNFTLKIRSTKLEDSAMYFCASIWGQGRKMNTEAFFGQGTRLTVV.

The CDR3 DNA sequence: TGTGCCAGCTCACCTCCGGGACAGGGGGCGTACGAGCAGTACTTC. Its translation: CASSPPGQGAYEQYF. The chain employs TRBV18 and TRBJ2-7; the match to TRBD1 covers 12 bases. Germline V CDR1 and CDR2: KGHSH, LQKENI. The CDR3 runs to 15 residues. The trim removed 3 bases at V and 4 bases at J, leaving 4 bases unmatched.